This T cell receptor (beta chain) stems from a study of T cells in Graves' hyperthyroidism and ophthalmopathy. TCR beta CDR3 regions were amplified from RNA. RT-PCR in the first round (using the HTBI primer set) targeted the TCR CDR3. MiXCR was run by TCRdb on the multiplex PCR reads, yielding one entry per CDR3 protein. This sample has about 640,000 distinct CDR3 sequences, with 20% found just once. The V segment lost 2 bases and the J segment 1 base; nucleotides outside the gene matches: 3. This CDR3 region has 15 residues. From germline, CDR1 is MNHEY and CDR2 SVGEGT. For ophthalmopathy patients, the Clinical Activity Score was at least 3 and the NOSPECS grade at least 4; duration was under 3 months. By sample share, this clonotype is large.

The chain has TRBV6-2 or TRBV6-3 and TRBJ2-3; 7 bases fit TRBD2. The source of this sequence is a man aged 30 to 39 with Graves' ophthalmopathy. Sequencing input: blood. The chain's CDR3 is CASSYQRGGTDTQYF. The CDR3 DNA sequence: TGTGCCAGCAGTTACCAGCGGGGCGGCACAGATACGCAGTATTTT.